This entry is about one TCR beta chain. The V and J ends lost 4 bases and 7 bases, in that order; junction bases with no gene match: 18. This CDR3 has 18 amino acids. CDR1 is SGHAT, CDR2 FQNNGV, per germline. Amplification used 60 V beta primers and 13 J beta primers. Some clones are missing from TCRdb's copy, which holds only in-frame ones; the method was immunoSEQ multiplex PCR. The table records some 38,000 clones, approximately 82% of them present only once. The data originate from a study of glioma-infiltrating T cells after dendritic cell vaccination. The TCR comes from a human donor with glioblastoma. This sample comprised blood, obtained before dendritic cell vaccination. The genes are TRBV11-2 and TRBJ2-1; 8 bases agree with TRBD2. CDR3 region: CASSSRPGTSREGNEQFF. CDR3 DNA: TGTGCCAGCAGCTCCCGTCCCGGGACTAGTAGAGAAGGGAATGAGCAGTTCTTC.